The 21 T cell receptor beta chains in this list originate from one sample, sequenced in a study of response to subunit inactivated influenza vaccine. TCRdb analysed the RT-PCR reads with MiXCR anew, one entry per CDR3 protein. The sample includes approximately 290,000 distinct CDR3 sequences, approximately 21% of them seen just once. The specimen comprised PBMCs from blood, sampled less than 22 months after vaccination. The receptors here all came from a man in his fifties or sixties who received an inactivated influenza vaccine.

The chain couples TRBV5-5 to TRBJ1-5, with D possibly matching TRBD1 (6 bases). The CDR3 runs to 14 residues. V shed 4 bases and J shed 4 bases, with 12 bases lying between them. CDR1 and CDR2 from the germline V gene are SGHKS and YYEKEE (reference sequence). CDR3 amino acids: CASSDGQHNQPQHF. The CDR3 DNA follows: TGTGCCAGCAGCGACGGACAGCATAATCAGCCCCAGCATTTT.

V gene TRBV5-5 combines with J gene TRBJ1-1, with a weak D call TRBD1 (6 bases). Germline V gives CDR1 SGHKS, CDR2 YYEKEE (reference sequence). V was shortened by 5 bases and J by 1 base, with 12 bases between the two germline ends. The CDR3 runs 14 residues. In nucleotides, the CDR3 is TGTGCCAGCAGACCTGGGACAACGAACACTGAAGCTTTCTTT. This gives the protein CASRPGTTNTEAFF.

This clonotype came up a few times. The V and J genes are TRBV20-1 and TRBJ2-3; no reliable D call. Trimming shortened V by 6 bases and J by 1 base, and 11 bases separated the two germline ends. The CDR3 spans 13 residues. Per the germline V gene, CDR1 is DFQATT and CDR2 is SNEGSKA (reference sequence). The CDR3 here is CSASTSGTDTQYF. CDR3 coding DNA: TGCAGTGCCTCAACGAGCGGCACAGATACGCAGTATTTT.

This clonotype has a count of ten or more. The V gene is TRBV4-1, the J gene TRBJ1-5; no clear D gene. V lost 0 bases to trimming and J lost 4 bases, with 4 bases between them. Germline values: CDR1 MGHRA, CDR2 YSYEKL. The CDR3 contains 13 residues. CDR3 residues: CASSQDRNQPQHF. In DNA, the CDR3 is TGCGCCAGCAGCCAAGACCGTAATCAGCCCCAGCATTTT.

This clonotype appeared a few times. The chain has TRBV10-3 and TRBJ2-1; 7 bases line up with TRBD2. The CDR3 has 15 amino acids. Germline-derived CDR1 and CDR2 are ENHRY and SYGVKD. J lost 8 bases, V lost 4 bases, and 11 bases had no gene match. The CDR3 DNA is TGTGCCATCAGTGGTTCCCTACGGCGGGAGTATGAGCAGTTCTTC. Translation: CAISGSLRREYEQFF.

V and J are TRBV6-2 or TRBV6-3 and TRBJ2-5, with 9 nucleotides matching TRBD2. This CDR3 spans 16 amino acids. V trimming: 0 bases; J trimming: 7 bases; junction bases outside the gene matches: 9. In germline, CDR1 is MNHEY, CDR2 SVGEGT. The CDR3 reads CASSYSTASGMGTQYF. CDR3 DNA sequence: TGTGCCAGCAGTTACTCAACGGCTAGCGGGATGGGGACCCAGTACTTC.

The chain employs TRBV29-1 and TRBJ2-1, with 11 positions matching TRBD2. The V gene's germline CDR1 is SQVTM and CDR2 ANQGSEA. V was clipped by 7 bases and J by 3 bases; unmatched bases: 5. The CDR3 spans 14 residues. CDR3 in amino acids: CSATTSGIYNEQFF. The CDR3 bases are TGCAGCGCTACGACTAGCGGGATCTACAATGAGCAGTTCTTC.

The CDR3: CAISESKGHTNEQFF. For the CDR3, the DNA is TGTGCCATCAGTGAGTCGAAGGGACACACCAATGAGCAGTTCTTC. V and J are TRBV10-3 and TRBJ2-1; weak D call: TRBD1 (6 bases). Trimming took 0 bases from V and 6 from J, leaving 12 bases between them. Germline loops: CDR1 ENHRY, CDR2 SYGVKD. CDR3 length equals 15 residues.

The chain couples TRBV29-1 to TRBJ2-7; D remains unclear. Germline V lookup: CDR1 SQVTM, CDR2 ANQGSEA. This CDR3 has 13 residues. Trimming left V 5 bases short and J 0 bases short, with 11 bases between. CDR3: CSVRSRSSYEQYF. The CDR3 DNA follows: TGCAGCGTTCGGAGCAGGTCCTCCTACGAGCAGTACTTC.

This clonotype was seen ten or more times. The rearrangement links TRBV4-1 to TRBJ1-4; no definite D call. Trimming left V 0 bases short and J 6 bases short, with 11 bases between. CDR3 length: 15 residues. Germline loops: CDR1 MGHRA, CDR2 YSYEKL. The CDR3 loop is CASSQDGLQYEKLFF. CDR3 in DNA: TGCGCCAGCAGCCAAGATGGTCTGCAGTATGAAAAACTGTTTTTT.

The V call is TRBV6-2 or TRBV6-3, the J call TRBJ2-1; no clear D gene. V lost 6 bases and J 10 bases, leaving 13 bases between the germline ends. The germline CDR1 and CDR2 sequences are MNHEY and SVGEGT. The CDR3 totals 12 residues. CDR3 loop: CASSPTVGEQFF. The CDR3, as DNA: TGTGCCAGCAGCCCCACGGTTGGGGAGCAGTTCTTC.

This clonotype was observed at least ten times. V gene TRBV4-3 combines with J gene TRBJ1-5, with 9 nucleotides matching TRBD1. V lost 1 base to trimming and J lost 1 base; unmatched junction nucleotides: 5. In germline, CDR1 is LGHNA, CDR2 YSLEER. The CDR3 consists of 17 residues. The CDR3 spells CASSQGTGGLSNQPQHF. Written as DNA, the CDR3 is TGCGCCAGCAGCCAAGGCACAGGGGGCCTCAGCAATCAGCCCCAGCATTTT.

The chain employs TRBV6-1 and TRBJ2-3, with D hard to call. Germline V gene data show CDR1 as MNHNS and CDR2 as SASEGT. V lost 6 bases, J lost 5 bases, and 18 bases lay in between. This CDR3 region has 15 residues. The DNA for the CDR3 is TGTGCCAGCAGACAGCTCCGGGCCGCTCGAGATACGCAGTATTTT. Translating gives CASRQLRAARDTQYF.

This chain links TRBV12-3 or TRBV12-4 with TRBJ2-5; D is uncertain. This CDR3 spans 13 amino acids. Trimming pared 3 bases from V and 1 base from J, leaving 6 bases between. The DNA of the CDR3 is TGTGCCAGCAGTTTTACGGCCCAAGAGACCCAGTACTTC. Its translation: CASSFTAQETQYF.

The V call is TRBV7-9, the J call TRBJ1-5, with 7 bases that match TRBD1. V shed 1 base, J shed 4 bases, and the junction held 10 bases outside the gene matches. CDR3 length: 17 amino acids. CDR1 and CDR2 from the germline V gene are SEHNR and FQNEAQ (reference sequence). CDR3: CASSLVRGTGENQPQHF. The CDR3 DNA follows: TGTGCCAGCAGCTTAGTTAGGGGAACAGGGGAAAATCAGCCCCAGCATTTT.

The V and J genes are TRBV25-1 and TRBJ2-1; TRBD1 matches 8 bases. This CDR3 spans 16 amino acids. Germline CDR1 and CDR2: MGHDK and SYGVNS. V gave up 3 bases and J gave up 0 bases; unmatched junction bases: 4. This CDR3 reads CASSDSGTGSYNEQFF. The CDR3 nucleotides read TGTGCCAGCAGTGATTCCGGGACAGGCTCCTACAATGAGCAGTTCTTC.

J is TRBJ2-5 and V is TRBV11-2, with a possible D match to TRBD1 (5 bases). V gave up 1 base and J gave up 5 bases, with 14 bases separating them. Germline V gene lookup returns CDR1 SGHAT and CDR2 FQNNGV. The CDR3 spans 15 residues. The DNA of the CDR3 is TGTGCCAGCAGCTTAGGTCAGGCAGGGCGCGAGACCCAGTACTTC. This encodes CASSLGQAGRETQYF.

This clonotype has a handful of counts. The V call is TRBV12-3 or TRBV12-4, the J call TRBJ2-3; 11 bases are shared with TRBD2. This CDR3 is built from 14 residues. J was trimmed by 5 bases and V by 5 bases; bases with no gene match: 3. The CDR3 spells CASSTSGGRDTQYF. The CDR3 DNA reads as TGTGCCAGCAGTACTAGCGGGGGAAGAGATACGCAGTATTTT.

This chain joins TRBV15 and TRBJ2-5, with D possibly TRBD2 on 5 matching bases. Germline lookup yields CDR1 LNHNV and CDR2 YYDKDF (reference sequence). CDR3 size: 15 residues. V was pared by 0 bases and J by 5 bases, with 13 bases between. The CDR3 loop reads CATSRDAGSGETQYF. The CDR3 coding sequence is TGTGCCACCAGCAGAGATGCCGGATCGGGGGAGACCCAGTACTTC.

The chain has TRBV4-2 and TRBJ2-4; 8 bases match TRBD1. The CDR3 totals 17 residues. V lost 0 bases and J lost 0; bases outside the gene matches: 4. CDR1 is LGHNA and CDR2 is YNFKEQ in the germline V gene. The CDR3 loop reads CASSQDRQGLAKNIQYF. In DNA form, the CDR3 reads TGTGCCAGCAGCCAAGATCGACAGGGGTTAGCCAAAAACATTCAGTACTTC.

Sample share makes this clonotype large. The chain couples TRBV12-3 or TRBV12-4 to TRBJ1-2; D perhaps matches TRBD1 (5 bases). This CDR3 comprises 14 residues. The V end was cut by 4 bases, the J end by 8 bases, with 17 bases between. The CDR3 region is CASSWPGGARGYTF. CDR3 nucleotides: TGTGCCAGCAGTTGGCCTGGAGGGGCGCGCGGCTACACCTTC.